A single sample gave rise to the 32 T cell receptor beta chains below, sequenced in a study of T cell responses to AZD1222 COVID-19 vaccine. Repertoires were generated with immunoSEQ multiplex PCR, while TCRdb's copy carries only in-frame clones and drops some. This sample has about 42,000 clones, with around 88% found just once. Sample: peripheral blood, taken 28 days after the second AZD1222 dose. Every receptor here comes from an adult who received the AZD1222 COVID-19 vaccine.

J is TRBJ1-5 and V is TRBV28; D is possibly TRBD1 (6 bases). V lost 6 bases, J lost 5 bases, and 17 bases lay in between. The germline V gene encodes CDR1 MDHEN and CDR2 SYDVKM. The CDR3 is made up of 15 amino acids. CDR3 in amino acids: CASREGGTPYQPQHF. The CDR3 DNA reads TGTGCCAGCAGGGAAGGAGGGACACCTTATCAGCCCCAGCATTTT. Together with reference TRBV28 and TRBJ1-5, the CDR3 gives the full variable domain: DVKVTQSSRYLVKRTGEKVFLECVQDMDHENMFWYRQDPGLGLRLIYFSYDVKMKEKGDIPEGYSVSREKKERFSLILESASTNQTSMYLCASREGGTPYQPQHFGDGTRLSIL.

The chain links TRBV7-2 to TRBJ2-7, with D maybe TRBD1 (7 bases). Germline V gene sequence: CDR1 SGHTA, CDR2 FQGNSA. V lost 5 bases and J 5 bases, leaving 25 bases between the germline ends. CDR3 length: 17 amino acids. CDR3 in DNA: TGTGCCAGCAGCACGGGGGCGTTAGGGGGCGCATACGACGAGCAGTACTTC. Amino acids: CASSTGALGGAYDEQYF.

The rearrangement links TRBV23-1 to TRBJ1-6; D not certain. TRBV23-1 counts as an open reading frame of uncertain function. This CDR3 is built from 18 residues. The V end was cut by 0 bases, the J end by 0 bases, with 12 bases between. This CDR3 reads CASSQSKVKGSYNSPLHF. The DNA of the CDR3 is TGCGCCAGCAGTCAATCGAAGGTGAAGGGCTCCTATAATTCACCCCTCCACTTT.

The chain recombines TRBV7-9 with TRBJ1-4; D gene ambiguous. Trimming pared 1 base from V and 7 bases from J, leaving 7 bases between. Germline loops: CDR1 SEHNR, CDR2 FQNEAQ (reference sequence). The CDR3 is 13 residues long. The CDR3 coding sequence is TGTGCCAGCAGCTTAGGGGGATCTGAAAAACTGTTTTTT. Its translation is CASSLGGSEKLFF. The full variable domain, rest sourced from reference TRBV7-9 and TRBJ1-4, is DTGVSQNPRHKITKRGQNVTFRCDPISEHNRLYWYRQTLGQGPEFLTYFQNEAQLEKSRLLSDRFSAERPKGSFSTLEIQRTEQGDSAMYLCASSLGGSEKLFFGSGTQLSVL.

The chain is built from TRBV6-2 or TRBV6-3 and TRBJ1-5, with D unclear. CDR1 MNHEY and CDR2 SVGEGT come from the germline V gene. V lost 5 bases, J lost 15 bases, and 23 bases lay in between. There are 14 residues in the CDR3. CDR3: CASSGRKGEVPSHF. The CDR3 nucleotides read TGTGCCAGCAGTGGTAGAAAAGGAGAAGTCCCATCGCATTTT.

The chain joins TRBV15 to TRBJ2-2; possible D gene TRBD1, 6 bases. Germline lookup yields CDR1 LNHNV and CDR2 YYDKDF (reference sequence). This CDR3 is 15 amino acids long. Trimming stripped 8 bases from V and 0 bases from J, with 13 bases between. The CDR3 nucleotides are TGTGCCACCGGGGGCCGAGGGTCGAACACCGGGGAGCTGTTTTTT. Its translation is CATGGRGSNTGELFF.

V gene TRBV11-2 combines with J gene TRBJ2-2, with D uncertain. V was shortened by 5 bases and J by 6 bases, with 13 bases between the two germline ends. The V gene's germline CDR1 is SGHAT and CDR2 FQNNGV. This CDR3 comprises 14 residues. The CDR3 sequence is CASSPPSFAGELFF. The CDR3, as DNA: TGTGCCAGCAGCCCCCCCTCGTTTGCCGGGGAGCTGTTTTTT.

The chain couples TRBV7-9 to TRBJ2-1; D may be TRBD1 (5 bases). Trimming took off 5 bases at V and 3 bases at J, with 14 bases between the two ends. Germline-derived CDR1 and CDR2 are SEHNR and FQNEAQ (reference sequence). The CDR3 has 15 residues. CDR3: CASSTFLGLYNEQFF. CDR3 nucleotides: TGTGCCAGCAGCACATTCTTGGGGCTCTACAATGAGCAGTTCTTC.

As DNA, the CDR3 is TGTGCCAGCAGTTCCCGACAGGGGGCCTACAATGAGCAGTTCTTC. This gives the protein CASSSRQGAYNEQFF. This chain links TRBV6-5 with TRBJ2-1; 9 positions match TRBD1. The germline V gene encodes CDR1 MNHEY and CDR2 SVGAGI. V shed 4 bases, J shed 2 bases, and the junction held 3 bases outside the gene matches. CDR3 length: 15 residues.

This clone appeared a few times. The CDR3 loop is CASSSLGGGDQPQHF. CDR3 bases: TGTGCCAGCAGTTCCCTGGGGGGAGGGGATCAGCCCCAGCATTTT. The chain couples TRBV7-9 to TRBJ1-5; TRBD1 is a possible D gene (5 bases). The germline V gene has CDR1 SEHNR and CDR2 FQNEAQ (reference sequence). This CDR3 contains 15 residues. Trimming removed 6 bases from V and 5 bases from J, with 17 bases in between.

The genes are TRBV6-6 and TRBJ2-3; D remains ambiguous. Trimming removed 7 bases at V and 1 base at J, with 12 bases between. Germline values: CDR1 MNHNY, CDR2 SVGAGI (reference sequence). The CDR3 length is 14 residues. CDR3 DNA: TGTGCCAGCAATGGGGTCCAGGGCACAGATACGCAGTATTTT. It encodes CASNGVQGTDTQYF.

The rearrangement links TRBV9 to TRBJ1-2, with 7 bases that match TRBD1. Trimming took 4 bases from V and 8 from J; bases not matched to a gene: 11. This CDR3 has 14 residues. Germline CDR1 SGDLS, CDR2 YYNGEE. The CDR3: CASSSREGAVGYTF. In DNA, the CDR3 is TGTGCCAGCAGCTCCCGGGAGGGGGCGGTCGGCTACACCTTC.

This clone was seen only a few times. The rearrangement uses TRBV11-2 and TRBJ1-2; 10 bases are a match to TRBD1. The junction had 4 bases not matched to a gene; V was cut back by 4 bases and J by 8 bases. From germline, CDR1 is SGHAT and CDR2 FQNNGV. This CDR3 spans 13 amino acids. CDR3: CASSSGQGLGYTF. In DNA form, the CDR3 reads TGTGCCAGCAGCTCGGGACAGGGGCTCGGCTACACCTTC. The variable domain in full, with the rest retrieved from reference TRBV11-2 and TRBJ1-2, is EAGVAQSPRYKIIEKRQSVAFWCNPISGHATLYWYQQILGQGPKLLIQFQNNGVVDDSQLPKDRFSAERLKGVDSTLKIQPAKLEDSAVYLCASSSGQGLGYTFGSGTRLTVV.

V and J are TRBV12-3 or TRBV12-4 and TRBJ1-5; D is ambiguous. The V end was cut by 5 bases, the J end by 2 bases, with 7 bases between. The CDR3 runs to 13 residues. The CDR3, as DNA: TGTGCCAGCAGTCGGTGGGGCAATCAGCCCCAGCATTTT. Encoded protein: CASSRWGNQPQHF.

This clone was observed a handful of times. The chain couples TRBV7-2 to TRBJ2-1, with TRBD2 identical over 10 bases. This CDR3 spans 18 amino acids. The germline CDR1 and CDR2 sequences are SGHTA and FQGNSA. Unmatched junction bases numbered 18, after V lost 5 bases and J lost 8 bases. The DNA for the CDR3 is TGTGCCAGCAGCCCTCGAGGGCTAGCGGGGGCCTTTCTGGATGAGCAGTTCTTC. This sequence encodes CASSPRGLAGAFLDEQFF.

V gene TRBV5-6 combines with J gene TRBJ2-7, with D possibly matching TRBD1 (6 bases). The germline V gene has CDR1 SGHDT and CDR2 YYEEEE. The CDR3 totals 12 residues. Trimming removed 9 bases at V and 2 bases at J, with 12 bases between. CDR3 DNA sequence: TGTGCCATAGGGACAAAAGCCTACGAGCAGTACTTC. Translated, it gives CAIGTKAYEQYF.

The chain carries TRBV18 and TRBJ2-7, with D tentatively TRBD1 or TRBD2 (7 bases each). Trimming removed 6 bases from V and 3 bases from J, with 21 bases in between. The germline V gene encodes CDR1 KGHSH and CDR2 LQKENI. The CDR3 spans 16 residues. As DNA, the CDR3 is TGTGCCAGCTCGGACTACGACAGGGAGGGGGGCTACGAGCAGTACTTC. This translates into CASSDYDREGGYEQYF.

This chain connects TRBV5-1 to TRBJ2-7, with D perhaps given as TRBD1 or TRBD2 (5 bases each). CDR3 size: 14 residues. Looked up from germline, CDR1 is SGHRS and CDR2 is YFSETQ. Trimming stripped 3 bases from V and 2 bases from J, with 12 bases between. CDR3 nucleotide sequence: TGCGCCAGCAGCTCCCTAGGGGACCCCTACGAGCAGTACTTC. Protein sequence: CASSSLGDPYEQYF.

This clone was seen more than once but under ten times. The rearrangement uses TRBV5-1 and TRBJ2-7; D is unresolved. This CDR3 has 13 residues. The germline V gene has CDR1 SGHRS and CDR2 YFSETQ. V was trimmed by 1 base and J by 3 bases, leaving 8 bases between them. CDR3 loop: CASSLSEDYEQYF. The CDR3 nucleotides read TGCGCCAGCAGCTTGTCTGAGGACTACGAGCAGTACTTC.

The J gene is TRBJ1-3, the V gene TRBV4-1; the D gene is possibly TRBD1 (5 bases). V lost 0 bases, J lost 4 bases, and 10 bases lay in between. The CDR3 spans 15 residues. Looked up from germline, CDR1 is MGHRA and CDR2 is YSYEKL. The CDR3 nucleotides read TGCGCCAGCAGCCAAGATGAAAGGACAGGAAACACCATATATTTT. It codes for CASSQDERTGNTIYF.

This clone was found a few times. The chain is built from TRBV2 and TRBJ2-1, with 10 bases aligning to TRBD1. This CDR3 has 16 residues. Trimming removed 6 bases from V and 5 bases from J; junction bases left unmatched: 10. Germline V gene data show CDR1 as SNHLY and CDR2 as FYNNEI. CDR3 nucleotides: TGTGCCAGCAGCGGGCCGGGACAGGGGTCTAACAATGAGCAGTTCTTC. Translation gives CASSGPGQGSNNEQFF.

The CDR3 region has the DNA TGCGCCAGCAGCTTGGGCCCCGGTTCAACTCCCAATGGCTACACCTTC. It translates to CASSLGPGSTPNGYTF. J is TRBJ1-2 and V is TRBV5-1; D gene unclear. The CDR3 extends over 16 amino acids. Germline CDR1 reads SGHRS; CDR2 reads YFSETQ. The germline V and J ends were trimmed by 0 bases and 6 bases, with 18 bases remaining between them.

J is TRBJ2-2 and V is TRBV30; possible D gene TRBD1, 5 bases. In germline, CDR1 is GTSNPN, CDR2 SVGIG (reference sequence). The CDR3 covers 13 residues. V lost 0 bases and J lost 3, with 5 bases in between. DNA of the CDR3: TGTGCCTGGAGTGTACAGGACACCGGGGAGCTGTTTTTT. Encoded protein: CAWSVQDTGELFF.

The genes are TRBV7-9 and TRBJ2-1; D tentatively fits TRBD1 or TRBD2 (6 bases each). Germline CDR1 SEHNR, CDR2 FQNEAQ (reference sequence). This CDR3 contains 15 residues. The germline V and J ends were trimmed by 4 bases and 9 bases, with 19 bases remaining between them. This CDR3 is CASSSWGAGSGEQFF. The DNA for the CDR3 is TGTGCCAGCAGCTCCTGGGGGGCAGGGTCAGGTGAGCAGTTCTTC.

The chain has TRBV3-1 (or the pseudogene TRBV3-2) and TRBJ1-2, with 9 bases lining up with TRBD1. Losses at the gene ends were 4 bases for V and 7 bases for J; bases not matched to a gene: 7. CDR3 length: 14 residues. In germline, CDR1 is LGHDT, CDR2 YNNKEL (reference sequence). The CDR3 nucleotides read TGTGCCAGCAGCCTGCGACAGGGGGGAGGTGGCTACACCTTC. Residues: CASSLRQGGGGYTF.

The rearrangement uses TRBV30 and TRBJ1-6; 8 nucleotides line up with TRBD1. The CDR3 is 15 residues long. Trimming removed 0 bases from V and 9 bases from J; junction bases left unmatched: 7. Germline CDR1 is GTSNPN and CDR2 is SVGIG (reference sequence). The CDR3 spells CAWSVPGQVPSPLHF. In DNA, the CDR3 is TGTGCCTGGAGTGTACCGGGACAGGTTCCTTCACCCCTCCACTTT.

V is TRBV4-2 and J is TRBJ2-3; D is undetermined. The V and J ends lost 4 bases and 1 base respectively, with 9 bases between them. The CDR3 runs 14 residues. Germline lookup yields CDR1 LGHNA and CDR2 YNFKEQ. CDR3 residues: CASSPLGRTDTQYF. As DNA, the CDR3 is TGTGCCAGCAGCCCCCTCGGACGCACAGATACGCAGTATTTT.

The chain joins TRBV15 to TRBJ1-2, with D hard to call. Trimming removed 4 bases from V and 4 bases from J, with 10 bases in between. This CDR3 spans 13 amino acids. The germline V gene has CDR1 LNHNV and CDR2 YYDKDF (reference sequence). The CDR3 DNA sequence: TGTGCCACCAGCATAGACTTGACCTATGGCTACACCTTC. This codes for CATSIDLTYGYTF.

This rearrangement joins TRBV5-1 to TRBJ2-1; D gene unclear. CDR1 is SGHRS, CDR2 YFSETQ, per germline. V was shortened by 2 bases and J by 0 bases, with 18 bases between the two germline ends. The length of the CDR3 is 18 residues. The CDR3 region has the DNA TGCGCCAGCAGCTTAACTCCCTCGACCGCGAGCTCCTACAATGAGCAGTTCTTC. Its protein is CASSLTPSTASSYNEQFF.

The V and J genes are TRBV7-9 and TRBJ2-7, with TRBD2 identical over 7 bases. CDR3 length: 14 amino acids. Germline CDR1 reads SEHNR; CDR2 reads FQNEAQ (reference sequence). Trimming cost V 3 bases and J 3 bases; bases outside gene matches: 5. CDR3 sequence reads: CASSFLASGYEQYF. The CDR3 nucleotides are TGTGCCAGCAGCTTTCTGGCTAGCGGCTACGAGCAGTACTTC.

The V and J genes are TRBV7-9 and TRBJ2-3; possible D gene TRBD1, 6 bases. There are 14 residues in the CDR3. The germline V and J ends were trimmed by 5 bases and 1 base, with 10 bases remaining between them. Germline V gene sequence: CDR1 SEHNR, CDR2 FQNEAQ (reference sequence). The CDR3 DNA follows: TGTGCCAGCAGCCCCCGGACAGGCACAGATACGCAGTATTTT. It is translated as CASSPRTGTDTQYF.

Here the CDR3 DNA reads TGTGCCAGCTCACCCAGAGAGGGGGAGGGGAACACTGAAGCTTTCTTT. As protein: CASSPREGEGNTEAFF. V usage is TRBV18 and J usage is TRBJ1-1, with a possible D match to TRBD1 (6 bases). The CDR3 contains 16 residues. V was clipped by 3 bases and J by 1 base, with 15 bases between them. CDR1 KGHSH and CDR2 LQKENI come from the germline V gene.